This T cell receptor (beta chain) is from a study of T cells in narcolepsy. Only in-frame clones appear in the TCRdb table, and some are missing; sequencing was by immunoSEQ multiplex PCR. The table lists fewer than 35,000 clones, around 86% of them singletons. Of note for this clone: Its specificity is not known.

Study observations and caveats: HCRT-specific and TRIB2-specific autoreactive clonotypes appeared among same-patient CSF and blood CD4+ clonotypes.

Germline assignment: CDR1 SNHLY and CDR2 FYNNEI. This CDR3 has 13 residues. Between the trimmed V and J ends, which lost 7 bases and 2 bases, there was a span of 11 bases. The TCR comes from a human donor with narcolepsy. The gene calls are TRBV2 and TRBJ1-1; D possibly corresponds to TRBD1 (6 bases). The sample taken for sequencing was CD45RA- memory CD4+ T cells from PBMCs. CDR3 amino acids: CASTRGRNTEAFF. The CDR3 nucleotides read TGTGCCAGCACCAGGGGACGCAACACTGAAGCTTTCTTT.